The TCR beta chain under discussion was sequenced for a study of shared T cell receptors in the human thymus. Some clones are missing from TCRdb's copy, which holds only in-frame ones; the method was immunoSEQ multiplex PCR. The sample records 450,000 to 650,000 clones, more than 75% being singletons. V gave up 4 bases and J gave up 0 bases; unmatched junction bases: 7. This CDR3 comprises 17 residues. In germline, CDR1 is SEHNR, CDR2 FQNEAQ (reference sequence). This clone was recorded a few times. This sample was also put to use in a study of human thymus T cells. That source reports: Donation came from healthy Finnish infants having corrective surgery for congenital heart defects. From resections taken during corrective heart surgery, the thymus tissue was obtained. Apparent bias marked the V and J gene usage of thymic and blood repertoires. There were highly overlapping thymic repertoires among unrelated individuals, as related research reported.

The clonotype comes from a boy less than two years old with a congenital heart defect. The sample consisted of thymocytes. The chain carries TRBV7-9 and TRBJ2-3, with 10 bases identical to TRBD2. The CDR3 region has the DNA TGTGCCAGCAGCTCCAAAACGACTAGCGGGAGCACAGATACGCAGTATTTT. It is translated as CASSSKTTSGSTDTQYF.